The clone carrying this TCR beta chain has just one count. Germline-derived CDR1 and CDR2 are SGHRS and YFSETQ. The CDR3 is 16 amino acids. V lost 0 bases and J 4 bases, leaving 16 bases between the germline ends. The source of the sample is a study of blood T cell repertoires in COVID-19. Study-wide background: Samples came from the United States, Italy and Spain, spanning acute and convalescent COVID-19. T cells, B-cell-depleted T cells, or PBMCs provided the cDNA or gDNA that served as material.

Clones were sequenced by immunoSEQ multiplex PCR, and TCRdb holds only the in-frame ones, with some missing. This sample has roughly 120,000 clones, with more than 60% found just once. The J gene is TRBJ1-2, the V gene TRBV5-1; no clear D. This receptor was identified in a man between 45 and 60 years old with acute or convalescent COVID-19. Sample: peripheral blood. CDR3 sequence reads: CASSLGGDLVSYGYTF. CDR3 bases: TGCGCCAGCAGCTTGGGGGGAGACTTGGTGAGCTATGGCTACACCTTC.